The sequence of this T cell receptor (beta chain) was determined in a study of blood T cell repertoires in COVID-19. On the study more broadly: The samples span acute and convalescent COVID-19 from the United States, Italy and Spain. The cDNA or gDNA used as material had been derived from T cells, B-cell-depleted T cells, or PBMCs.

The V end lost 6 bases, the J end lost 7 bases, and 16 bases lay between the germline ends. CDR1 and CDR2 (germline): SGHTA, FQGNSA. CDR3 length equals 13 residues. This clone has a handful of counts. As originally analysed: Estimation of nucleated cell counts relied on the amplification of reference gene primers. TCRdb keeps only in-frame clones here, not all; method: immunoSEQ multiplex PCR. D and trimming come from the DNA, and the V and J calls and clone size come from that table. This repertoire shows approximately 250,000 clones, around 89% found once; its top ten account for around 1.3%. The chain carries TRBV7-2 and TRBJ2-7, with D perhaps TRBD2 (5 bases). The origin of this receptor is a woman aged 35 to 49 with acute COVID-19. Sequencing input: PBMCs or T cells enriched from blood (not recorded which). The CDR3 DNA reads as TGTGCCAGCAGTTTCGGACTGCGCCTGGAGCAGTACTTC. This encodes CASSFGLRLEQYF. Supplemented by reference TRBV7-2 and TRBJ2-7, the full variable domain reads GAGVSQSPSNKVTEKGKDVELRCDPISGHTALYWYRQSLGQGLEFLIYFQGNSAPDKSGLPSDRFSAERTGGSVSTLTIQRTQQEDSAVYLCASSFGLRLEQYFGPGTRLTVT.